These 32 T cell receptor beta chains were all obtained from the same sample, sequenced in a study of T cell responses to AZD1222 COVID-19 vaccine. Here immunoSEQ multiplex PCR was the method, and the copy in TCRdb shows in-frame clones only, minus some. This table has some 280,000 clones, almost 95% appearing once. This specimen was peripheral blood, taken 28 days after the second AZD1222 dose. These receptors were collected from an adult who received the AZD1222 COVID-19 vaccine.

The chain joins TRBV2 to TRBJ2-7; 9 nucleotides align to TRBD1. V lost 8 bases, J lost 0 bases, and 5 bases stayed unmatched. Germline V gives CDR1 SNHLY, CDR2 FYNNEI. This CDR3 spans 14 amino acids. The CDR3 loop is CASGGGQGSYEQYF. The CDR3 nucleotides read TGTGCCAGCGGGGGGGGACAGGGCTCCTACGAGCAGTACTTC.

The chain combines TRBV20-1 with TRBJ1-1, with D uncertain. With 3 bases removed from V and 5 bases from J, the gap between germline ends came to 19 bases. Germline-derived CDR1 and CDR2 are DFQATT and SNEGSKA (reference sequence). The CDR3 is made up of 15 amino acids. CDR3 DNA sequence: TGCAGTGCTAGTGGTATATGGTTAGGGAGGACTGAAGCTTTCTTT. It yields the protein CSASGIWLGRTEAFF.

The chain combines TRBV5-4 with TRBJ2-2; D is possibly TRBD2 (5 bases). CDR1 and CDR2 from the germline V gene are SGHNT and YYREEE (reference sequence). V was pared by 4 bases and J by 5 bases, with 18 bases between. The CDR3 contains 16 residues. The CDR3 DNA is TGTGCCAGCAGCCCGTCCGGGATCCCTTCAACCGGGGAGCTGTTTTTT. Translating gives CASSPSGIPSTGELFF.

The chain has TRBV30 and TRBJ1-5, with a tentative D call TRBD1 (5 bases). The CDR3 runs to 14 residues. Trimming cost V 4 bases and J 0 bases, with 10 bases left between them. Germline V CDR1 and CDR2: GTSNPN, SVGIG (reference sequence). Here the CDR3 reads CAWTGPNSNQPQHF. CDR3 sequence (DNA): TGTGCCTGGACGGGGCCAAATAGCAATCAGCCCCAGCATTTT.

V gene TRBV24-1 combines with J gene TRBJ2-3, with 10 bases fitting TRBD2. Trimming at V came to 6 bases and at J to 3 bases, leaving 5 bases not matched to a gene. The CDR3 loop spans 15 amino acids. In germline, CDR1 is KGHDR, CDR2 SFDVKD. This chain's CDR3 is CATSRKRGGTDTQYF. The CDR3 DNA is TGTGCCACCAGTCGGAAGCGGGGGGGGACAGATACGCAGTATTTT.

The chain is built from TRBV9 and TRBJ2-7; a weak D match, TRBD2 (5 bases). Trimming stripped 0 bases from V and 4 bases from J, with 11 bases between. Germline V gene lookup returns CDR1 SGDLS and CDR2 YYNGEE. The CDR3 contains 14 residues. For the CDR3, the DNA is TGTGCCAGCAGCGTAGGAGGGAACTTGTACGAGCAGTACTTC. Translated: CASSVGGNLYEQYF.

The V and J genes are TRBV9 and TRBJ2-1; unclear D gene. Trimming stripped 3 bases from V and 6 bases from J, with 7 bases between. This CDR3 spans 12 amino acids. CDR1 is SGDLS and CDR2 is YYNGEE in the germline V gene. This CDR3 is CASSAPSNEQFF. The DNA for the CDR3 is TGTGCCAGCAGCGCTCCTAGCAATGAGCAGTTCTTC.

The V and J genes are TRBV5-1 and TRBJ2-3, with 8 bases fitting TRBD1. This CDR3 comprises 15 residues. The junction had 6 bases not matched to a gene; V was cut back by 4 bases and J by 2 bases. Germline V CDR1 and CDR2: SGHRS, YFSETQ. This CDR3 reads CASSRGQEITDTQYF. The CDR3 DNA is TGCGCCAGCAGCAGGGGACAGGAGATCACAGATACGCAGTATTTT.

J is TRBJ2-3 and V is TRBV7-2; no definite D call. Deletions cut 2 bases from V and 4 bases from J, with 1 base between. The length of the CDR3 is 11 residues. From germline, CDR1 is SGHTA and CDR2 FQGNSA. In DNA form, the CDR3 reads TGTGCCAGCAGCTTACCAGATACGCAGTATTTT. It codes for CASSLPDTQYF.

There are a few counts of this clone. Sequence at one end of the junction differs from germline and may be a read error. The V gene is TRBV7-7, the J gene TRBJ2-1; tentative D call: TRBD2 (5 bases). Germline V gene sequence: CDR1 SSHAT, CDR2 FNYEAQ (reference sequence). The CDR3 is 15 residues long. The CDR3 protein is CASSLGPLNSDEQFF. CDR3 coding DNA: TGTGCTAGCAGCTTAGGCCCCTTGAATAGCGATGAGCAGTTCTTC.

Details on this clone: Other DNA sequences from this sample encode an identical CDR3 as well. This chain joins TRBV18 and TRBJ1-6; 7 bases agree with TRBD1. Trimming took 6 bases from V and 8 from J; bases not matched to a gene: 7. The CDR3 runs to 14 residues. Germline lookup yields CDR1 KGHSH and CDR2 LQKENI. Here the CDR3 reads CASSSTGRDSPLHF. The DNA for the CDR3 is TGTGCCAGCTCGTCGACAGGGCGGGATTCACCCCTCCACTTT.

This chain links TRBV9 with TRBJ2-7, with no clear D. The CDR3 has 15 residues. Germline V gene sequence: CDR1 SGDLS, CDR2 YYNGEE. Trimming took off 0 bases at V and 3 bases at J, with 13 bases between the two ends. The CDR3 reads CASSVDVAIGYEQYF. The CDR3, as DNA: TGTGCCAGCAGCGTAGACGTAGCCATCGGCTACGAGCAGTACTTC. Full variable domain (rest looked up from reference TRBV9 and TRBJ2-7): DSGVTQTPKHLITATGQRVTLRCSPRSGDLSVYWYQQSLDQGLQFLIQYYNGEERAKGNILERFSAQQFPDLHSELNLSSLELGDSALYFCASSVDVAIGYEQYFGPGTRLTVT.

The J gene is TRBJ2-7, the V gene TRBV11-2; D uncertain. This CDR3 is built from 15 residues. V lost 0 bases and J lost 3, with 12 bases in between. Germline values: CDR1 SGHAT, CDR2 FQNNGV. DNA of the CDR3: TGTGCCAGCAGCTTAGATCAGCGCAGATTCTACGAGCAGTACTTC. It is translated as CASSLDQRRFYEQYF.

The CDR3 loop reads CASSLIPRAGYEQYF. CDR3 nucleotides: TGCGCCAGCAGCCTAATCCCGAGGGCGGGGTACGAGCAGTACTTC. The chain combines TRBV4-3 with TRBJ2-7; tentative D call: TRBD2 (6 bases). Deletions cut 4 bases from V and 4 bases from J, with 17 bases between. CDR1 is LGHNA and CDR2 is YSLEER in the germline V gene. The CDR3 contains 15 residues.

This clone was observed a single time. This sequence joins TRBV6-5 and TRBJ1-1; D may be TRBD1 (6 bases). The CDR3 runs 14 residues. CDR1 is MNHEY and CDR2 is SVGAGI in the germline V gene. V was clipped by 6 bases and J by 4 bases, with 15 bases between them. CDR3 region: CASRDWGLATEAFF. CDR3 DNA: TGTGCCAGCAGGGATTGGGGGCTGGCCACTGAAGCTTTCTTT.

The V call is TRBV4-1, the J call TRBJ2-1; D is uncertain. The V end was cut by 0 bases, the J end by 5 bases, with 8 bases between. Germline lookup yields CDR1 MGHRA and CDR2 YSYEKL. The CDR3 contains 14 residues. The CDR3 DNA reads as TGCGCCAGCAGCCAAGAAGAGCGCCACAATGAGCAGTTCTTC. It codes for CASSQEERHNEQFF.

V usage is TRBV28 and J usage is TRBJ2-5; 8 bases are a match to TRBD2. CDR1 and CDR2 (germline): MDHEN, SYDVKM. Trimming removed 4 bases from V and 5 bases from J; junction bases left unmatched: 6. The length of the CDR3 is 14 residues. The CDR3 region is CASSSPGLVETQYF. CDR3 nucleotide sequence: TGTGCCAGCAGTTCCCCGGGACTAGTGGAGACCCAGTACTTC.

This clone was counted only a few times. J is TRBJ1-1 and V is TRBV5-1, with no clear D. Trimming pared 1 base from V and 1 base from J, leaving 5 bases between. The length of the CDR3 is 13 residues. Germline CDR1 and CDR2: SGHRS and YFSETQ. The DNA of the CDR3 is TGCGCCAGCAGCTTGAATGAGAACACTGAAGCTTTCTTT. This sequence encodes CASSLNENTEAFF. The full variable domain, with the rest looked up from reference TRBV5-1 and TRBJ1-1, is KAGVTQTPRYLIKTRGQQVTLSCSPISGHRSVSWYQQTPGQGLQFLFEYFSETQRNKGNFPGRFSGRQFSNSRSEMNVSTLELGDSALYLCASSLNENTEAFFGQGTRLTVV.

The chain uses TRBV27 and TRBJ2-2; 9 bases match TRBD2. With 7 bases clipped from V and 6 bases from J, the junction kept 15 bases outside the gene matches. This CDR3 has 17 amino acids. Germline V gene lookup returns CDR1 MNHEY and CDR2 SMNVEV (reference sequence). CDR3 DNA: TGTGCCAGCAAATTCGGCGGGAGGGCCTTGTCCCCCGGGGAGCTGTTTTTT. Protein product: CASKFGGRALSPGELFF.

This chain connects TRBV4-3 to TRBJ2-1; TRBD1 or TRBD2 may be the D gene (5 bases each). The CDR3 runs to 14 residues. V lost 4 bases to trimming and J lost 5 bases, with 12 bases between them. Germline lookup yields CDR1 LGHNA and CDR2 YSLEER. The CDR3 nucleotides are TGCGCCAGCAGCCTCCGGGACGTTGACAATGAGCAGTTCTTC. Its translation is CASSLRDVDNEQFF.

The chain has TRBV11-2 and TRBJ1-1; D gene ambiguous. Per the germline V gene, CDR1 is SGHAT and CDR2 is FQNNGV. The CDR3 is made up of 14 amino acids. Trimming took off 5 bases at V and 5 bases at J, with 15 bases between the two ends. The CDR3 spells CASSPFGPETEAFF. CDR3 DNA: TGTGCCAGCAGCCCCTTCGGGCCGGAAACTGAAGCTTTCTTT.

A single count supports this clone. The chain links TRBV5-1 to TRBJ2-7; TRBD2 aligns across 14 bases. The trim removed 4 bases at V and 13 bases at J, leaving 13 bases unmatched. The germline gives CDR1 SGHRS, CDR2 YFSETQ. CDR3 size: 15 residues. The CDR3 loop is CASSPEGTSGSVSYF. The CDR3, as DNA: TGCGCCAGCAGCCCGGAGGGGACTAGCGGGAGTGTTTCTTACTTC.

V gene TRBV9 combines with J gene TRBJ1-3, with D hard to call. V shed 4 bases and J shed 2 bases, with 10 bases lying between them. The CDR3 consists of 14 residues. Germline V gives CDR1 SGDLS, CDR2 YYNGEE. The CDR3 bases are TGTGCCAGCAGCCTCGGTGGGACTGGAAACACCATATATTTT. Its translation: CASSLGGTGNTIYF.

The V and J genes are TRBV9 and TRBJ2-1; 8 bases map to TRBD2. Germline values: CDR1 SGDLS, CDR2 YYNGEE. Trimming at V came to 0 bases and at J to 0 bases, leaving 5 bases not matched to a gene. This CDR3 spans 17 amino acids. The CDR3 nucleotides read TGTGCCAGCAGCGTAGGGACTAGCCCTAGCTCCTACAATGAGCAGTTCTTC. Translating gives CASSVGTSPSSYNEQFF.

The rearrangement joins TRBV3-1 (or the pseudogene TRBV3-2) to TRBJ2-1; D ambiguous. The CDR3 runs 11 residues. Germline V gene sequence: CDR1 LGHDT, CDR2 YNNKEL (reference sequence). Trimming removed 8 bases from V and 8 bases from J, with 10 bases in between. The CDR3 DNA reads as TGTGCCAGCCAGGCCGTAGATGAGCAGTTCTTC. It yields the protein CASQAVDEQFF.

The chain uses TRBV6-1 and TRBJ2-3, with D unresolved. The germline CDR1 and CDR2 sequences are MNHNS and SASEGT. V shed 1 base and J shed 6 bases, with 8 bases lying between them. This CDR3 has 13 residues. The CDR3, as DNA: TGTGCCAGCAGTGAAGGACGGTGGGATACGCAGTATTTT. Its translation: CASSEGRWDTQYF.

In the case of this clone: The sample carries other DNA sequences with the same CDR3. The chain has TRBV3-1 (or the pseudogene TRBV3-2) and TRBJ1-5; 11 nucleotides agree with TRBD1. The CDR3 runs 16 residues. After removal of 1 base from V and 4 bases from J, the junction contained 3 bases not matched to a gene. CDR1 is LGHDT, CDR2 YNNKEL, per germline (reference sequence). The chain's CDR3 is CASSQGGQGGNQPQHF. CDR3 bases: TGTGCCAGCAGCCAAGGGGGACAGGGGGGGAATCAGCCCCAGCATTTT.

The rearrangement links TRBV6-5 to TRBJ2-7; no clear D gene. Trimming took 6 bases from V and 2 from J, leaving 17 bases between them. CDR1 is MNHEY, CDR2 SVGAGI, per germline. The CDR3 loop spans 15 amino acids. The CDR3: CASRLLRTDTYEQYF. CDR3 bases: TGTGCCAGCAGATTATTACGGACGGATACCTACGAGCAGTACTTC.

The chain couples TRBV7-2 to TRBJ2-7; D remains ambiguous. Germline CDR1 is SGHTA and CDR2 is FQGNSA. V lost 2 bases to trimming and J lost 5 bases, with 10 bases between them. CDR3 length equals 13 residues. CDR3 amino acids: CASSLPSRNEQYF. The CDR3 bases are TGTGCCAGCAGCTTACCGTCAAGGAACGAGCAGTACTTC.

The DNA for the CDR3 is TGTGCCAGCATATTGGAGGGGGGACGGATGGGGACTGAAGCTTTCTTT. Encoded protein: CASILEGGRMGTEAFF. This chain joins TRBV2 and TRBJ1-1, with D perhaps TRBD1 (6 bases). Deletions cut 7 bases from V and 5 bases from J, with 23 bases between. The germline gives CDR1 SNHLY, CDR2 FYNNEI. The CDR3 sequence is 16 residues long.

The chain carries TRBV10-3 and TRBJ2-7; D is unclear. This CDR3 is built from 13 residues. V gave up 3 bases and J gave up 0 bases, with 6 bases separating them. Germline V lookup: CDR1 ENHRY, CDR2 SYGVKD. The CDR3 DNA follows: TGTGCCATCAGTGAAGGCCTCTCCTACGAGCAGTACTTC. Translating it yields CAISEGLSYEQYF.

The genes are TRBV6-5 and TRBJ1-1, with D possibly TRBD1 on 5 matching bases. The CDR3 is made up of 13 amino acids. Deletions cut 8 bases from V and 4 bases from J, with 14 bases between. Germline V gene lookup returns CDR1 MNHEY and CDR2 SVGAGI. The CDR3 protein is CASDWGGTTEAFF. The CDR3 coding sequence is TGTGCCAGCGACTGGGGGGGGACCACTGAAGCTTTCTTT.